A single sample gave rise to the 17 T cell receptor beta chains below, sequenced in a study of shared clonotypes between healthy human individuals (dated by TCRdb to 2018 to 2021). Libraries were made using the immunoSEQ multiplex PCR assay. TCRdb retrieved this table from immuneACCESS and kept in-frame rearrangements only. Not all clones are present; in checked studies, unresolved V genes account for under half, and no reason is known for the remainder. This sample comprises millions of clones, 85% to 95% of them detected only once. The ten largest make up approximately 0.4% of the sample. Sequencing used naive CD4+ T cells from PBMCs. The cell subset or site label of this sample denotes: CD45RA+ positively selected. The receptors shown here come from a man aged 18 to 35 in good health. Some clones in this sample may be carry-over from other donors' samples.

The V call is TRBV11-2, the J call TRBJ2-7, with 7 bases lining up with TRBD2. The CDR3 runs 12 residues. V dropped 6 bases and J dropped 6; count of bases not matched to a gene: 5. The germline V gene encodes CDR1 SGHAT and CDR2 FQNNGV. CDR3 sequence: CASSIREGEQYF. CDR3 sequence (DNA): TGTGCCAGCAGTATCAGGGAGGGCGAGCAGTACTTC.

The CDR3 DNA is TGTGCCAGCAGTTTAGAGTGGCCAGGGTTTGGCAATCAGCCCCAGCATTTT. Protein sequence: CASSLEWPGFGNQPQHF. V gene TRBV27 combines with J gene TRBJ1-5; possibly TRBD1 for D (5 bases). There are 17 residues in the CDR3. V lost 2 bases and J lost 2, with 16 bases in between. Germline-derived CDR1 and CDR2 are MNHEY and SMNVEV (reference sequence).

This rearrangement joins TRBV29-1 to TRBJ2-3, with 10 bases identical to TRBD2. CDR3 length equals 16 residues. The V gene end was trimmed by 7 bases and the J gene end by 4 bases; junction bases not matched to a gene: 14. Germline CDR1 is SQVTM and CDR2 is ANQGSEA. Here the CDR3 reads CSAEGESGRAPDTQYF. As DNA, the CDR3 is TGCAGCGCCGAGGGGGAAAGCGGGAGGGCCCCAGATACGCAGTATTTT.

This clone was detected a few times. The chain employs TRBV30 and TRBJ1-1, with D perhaps matching TRBD1 (6 bases). Looked up from germline, CDR1 is GTSNPN and CDR2 is SVGIG (reference sequence). V shed 3 bases and J shed 4 bases, with 21 bases lying between them. The length of the CDR3 is 16 residues. The CDR3 reads CAWSRGLGGQGTEAFF. In nucleotides, the CDR3 is TGTGCCTGGAGCAGGGGACTAGGGGGTCAGGGCACTGAAGCTTTCTTT.

The chain joins TRBV11-2 to TRBJ2-1, with 7 positions matching TRBD2. This CDR3 contains 17 residues. From germline, CDR1 is SGHAT and CDR2 FQNNGV. V was clipped by 4 bases and J by 0 bases; unmatched bases: 9. CDR3 in DNA: TGTGCCAGCAGCTCACTTCCCTCTAGCGGCTCCTACAATGAGCAGTTCTTC. Amino acid sequence: CASSSLPSSGSYNEQFF.

The J gene is TRBJ2-5, the V gene TRBV27, with a tentative D call TRBD1 (6 bases). Germline-derived CDR1 and CDR2 are MNHEY and SMNVEV (reference sequence). The CDR3 is 13 amino acids. V was trimmed by 9 bases and J by 0 bases, leaving 11 bases between them. The CDR3, as DNA: TGTGCCAGGGGACCAGGGGACCAAGAGACCCAGTACTTC. It translates to CARGPGDQETQYF.

The chain carries TRBV7-8 and TRBJ1-1; TRBD1 is a possible D gene (6 bases). CDR3 length equals 17 residues. V was pared by 0 bases and J by 2 bases, with 16 bases between. In germline, CDR1 is SGHVS, CDR2 FQNEAQ. The CDR3 nucleotides are TGTGCCAGCAGCTTAGCGCTGACTCGGGGGCTTAACACTGAAGCTTTCTTT. It translates to CASSLALTRGLNTEAFF.

The rearrangement joins TRBV6-6 to TRBJ2-2, with D possibly matching TRBD2 (6 bases). V was shortened by 0 bases and J by 0 bases, with 8 bases between the two germline ends. Germline V gene data show CDR1 as MNHNY and CDR2 as SVGAGI (reference sequence). The CDR3 contains 16 residues. The CDR3 reads CASSYSRRANTGELFF. DNA for the CDR3: TGTGCCAGCAGTTACTCCAGGAGGGCGAACACCGGGGAGCTGTTTTTT.

This chain's CDR3 is CASSSPGQQASYEQYF. For the CDR3, the DNA is TGTGCCAGCAGTTCTCCGGGACAGCAAGCGTCCTACGAGCAGTACTTC. J is TRBJ2-7 and V is TRBV28; 7 bases line up with TRBD1. There are 16 residues in the CDR3. The J segment lost 1 base and the V segment lost 4 bases, leaving 10 bases of the junction unmatched. Germline loops: CDR1 MDHEN, CDR2 SYDVKM.

This clone showed up just once. V and J are TRBV19 and TRBJ2-1, with a weak D call TRBD1 (5 bases). This CDR3 comprises 16 residues. Germline CDR1 is LNHDA and CDR2 is SQIVND (reference sequence). Trimming removed 5 bases at V and 0 bases at J, with 14 bases between. CDR3 bases: TGTGCCAGTAGTGCCTATCCAGGGAACTCCTACAATGAGCAGTTCTTC. As protein: CASSAYPGNSYNEQFF.

The chain links TRBV28 to TRBJ1-3; unclear D gene. The CDR3 totals 15 residues. V lost 10 bases to trimming and J lost 0 bases, with 16 bases between them. CDR1 MDHEN and CDR2 SYDVKM come from the germline V gene. The CDR3 loop is CATLAGSGSGNTIYF. CDR3 DNA: TGTGCCACCCTTGCCGGGTCGGGCTCTGGAAACACCATATATTTT.

In this sample, this clone turned up once. This rearrangement joins TRBV30 to TRBJ1-5, with a weak D call TRBD1 (5 bases). V lost 3 bases, J lost 7 bases, and 16 bases lay in between. The CDR3 is made up of 14 amino acids. Germline loops: CDR1 GTSNPN, CDR2 SVGIG (reference sequence). In nucleotides, the CDR3 is TGTGCCTGGAGCCCGGGACTCTCGGGGCAGCCCCAGCATTTT. Residues: CAWSPGLSGQPQHF.

This chain connects TRBV19 to TRBJ2-3, with a weak D call TRBD1 (7 bases). V shed 10 bases and J shed 6 bases, with 17 bases lying between them. The CDR3 has 13 amino acids. Germline-derived CDR1 and CDR2 are LNHDA and SQIVND (reference sequence). As DNA, the CDR3 is TGTGCCACCGAACCGACAGGGAGGGATACGCAGTATTTT. Its protein product is CATEPTGRDTQYF.

Turning to this clone: The same CDR3 is also encoded by other DNA sequences in this sample. J is TRBJ2-5 and V is TRBV5-4; D unclear. The CDR3 extends over 11 amino acids. The V end lost 2 bases, the J end lost 5 bases, and 4 bases lay between the germline ends. The V gene's germline CDR1 is SGHNT and CDR2 YYREEE (reference sequence). The CDR3 reads CASSFQETQYF. CDR3 bases: TGTGCCAGCAGCTTCCAGGAGACCCAGTACTTC.

The genes are TRBV6-5 and TRBJ2-1; D may match TRBD1 or TRBD2 (6 bases each). Germline V gives CDR1 MNHEY, CDR2 SVGAGI. The CDR3 runs to 14 residues. V was cut by 2 bases and J by 8 bases, with 13 bases left in between. CDR3 sequence (DNA): TGTGCCAGCAGTTACGTGTTGGGGGGCCATGAGCAGTTCTTC. Translating gives CASSYVLGGHEQFF.

Here the CDR3 reads CASSLRTSGREQFF. CDR3 coding DNA: TGTGCCAGCAGTCTTCGGACTAGCGGAAGAGAGCAGTTCTTC. The chain combines TRBV27 with TRBJ2-1; the match to TRBD2 covers 10 bases. V lost 5 bases, J lost 10 bases, and 8 bases stayed unmatched. The germline gives CDR1 MNHEY, CDR2 SMNVEV (reference sequence). This CDR3 region has 14 residues.

The chain carries TRBV5-1 and TRBJ1-3; TRBD1 matches 10 bases. The V gene's germline CDR1 is SGHRS and CDR2 YFSETQ. The CDR3 extends over 16 amino acids. Unmatched junction bases numbered 3, after V lost 0 bases and J lost 3 bases. The CDR3 loop reads CASSLGDRGSGNTIYF. The CDR3 DNA reads TGCGCCAGCAGCTTGGGGGACAGGGGAAGTGGAAACACCATATATTTT.